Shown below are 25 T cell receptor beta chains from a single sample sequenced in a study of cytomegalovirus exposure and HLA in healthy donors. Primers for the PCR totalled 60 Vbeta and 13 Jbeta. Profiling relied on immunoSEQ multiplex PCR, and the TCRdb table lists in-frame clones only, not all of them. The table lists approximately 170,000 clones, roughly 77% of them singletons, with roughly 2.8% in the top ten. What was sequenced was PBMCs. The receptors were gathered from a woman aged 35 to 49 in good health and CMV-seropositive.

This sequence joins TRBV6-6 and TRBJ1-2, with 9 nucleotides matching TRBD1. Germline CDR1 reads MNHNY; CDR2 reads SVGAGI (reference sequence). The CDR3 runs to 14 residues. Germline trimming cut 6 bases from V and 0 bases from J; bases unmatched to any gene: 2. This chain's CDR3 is CASSDRGANYGYTF. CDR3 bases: TGTGCCAGCAGCGACAGGGGGGCTAACTATGGCTACACCTTC.

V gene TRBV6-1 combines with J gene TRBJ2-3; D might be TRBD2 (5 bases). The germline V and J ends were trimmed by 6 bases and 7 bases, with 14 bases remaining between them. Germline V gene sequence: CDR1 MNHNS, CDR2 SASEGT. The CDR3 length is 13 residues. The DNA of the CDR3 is TGTGCCAGCAGGCCTCCGTCGGGGAATACGCAGTATTTT. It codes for CASRPPSGNTQYF.

CDR3 coding DNA: TGCGCCAGCAGCCAAGAATGGGGACAGGGCCCAGATACGCAGTATTTT. Protein: CASSQEWGQGPDTQYF. This chain joins TRBV4-3 and TRBJ2-3; 9 nucleotides agree with TRBD1. The CDR3 is 16 amino acids. J gave up 4 bases and V 0 bases, and 5 bases lay outside the gene matches. CDR1 is LGHNA, CDR2 YSLEER, per germline.

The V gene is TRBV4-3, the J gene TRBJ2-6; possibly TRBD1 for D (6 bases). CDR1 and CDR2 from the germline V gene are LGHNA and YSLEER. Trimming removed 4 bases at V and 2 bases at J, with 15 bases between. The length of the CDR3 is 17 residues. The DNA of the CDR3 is TGCGCCAGCAGCCTATACAGGGATGCAGCTGGGGCCAACGTCCTGACTTTC. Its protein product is CASSLYRDAAGANVLTF.

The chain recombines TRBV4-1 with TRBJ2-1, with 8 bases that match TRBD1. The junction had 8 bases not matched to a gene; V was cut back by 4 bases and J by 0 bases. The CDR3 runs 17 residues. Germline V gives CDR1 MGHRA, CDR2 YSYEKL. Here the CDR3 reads CASSPGTGSSSYNEQFF. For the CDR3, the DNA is TGCGCCAGCAGCCCCGGGACAGGTTCGAGCTCCTACAATGAGCAGTTCTTC.

The CDR3 bases are TGTGCCAGCAGCGTAGATTGGTCAGGGGTGAAGGAAAAACTGTTTTTT. As protein: CASSVDWSGVKEKLFF. The V and J genes are TRBV7-9 and TRBJ1-4, with D possibly matching TRBD1 (6 bases). V was shortened by 5 bases and J by 8 bases, with 21 bases between the two germline ends. Germline V CDR1 and CDR2: SEHNR, FQNEAQ (reference sequence). The CDR3 has 16 residues. Filled out from reference TRBV7-9 and TRBJ1-4, the complete variable domain reads DTGVSQNPRHKITKRGQNVTFRCDPISEHNRLYWYRQTLGQGPEFLTYFQNEAQLEKSRLLSDRFSAERPKGSFSTLEIQRTEQGDSAMYLCASSVDWSGVKEKLFFGSGTQLSVL.

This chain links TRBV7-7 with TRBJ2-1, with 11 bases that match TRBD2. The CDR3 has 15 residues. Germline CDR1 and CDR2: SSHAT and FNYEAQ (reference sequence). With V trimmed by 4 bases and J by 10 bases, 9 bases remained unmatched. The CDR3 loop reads CASSSGTSGVLEQFF. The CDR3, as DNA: TGTGCCAGCAGCTCCGGGACTAGCGGAGTGTTGGAGCAGTTCTTC.

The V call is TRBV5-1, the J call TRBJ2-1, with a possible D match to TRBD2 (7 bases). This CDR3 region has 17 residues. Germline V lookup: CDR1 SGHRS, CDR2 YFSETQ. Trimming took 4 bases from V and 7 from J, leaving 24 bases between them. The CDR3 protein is CASSLLSVGGARNEQFF. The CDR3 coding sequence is TGCGCCAGCAGCCTGCTTTCGGTGGGGGGGGCTCGAAATGAGCAGTTCTTC.

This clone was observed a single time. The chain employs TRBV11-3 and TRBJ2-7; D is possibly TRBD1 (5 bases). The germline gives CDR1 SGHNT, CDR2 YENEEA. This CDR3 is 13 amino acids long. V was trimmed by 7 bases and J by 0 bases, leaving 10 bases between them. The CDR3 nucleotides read TGTGCCAGCAAGGCAGGGTTCTCCTACGAGCAGTACTTC. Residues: CASKAGFSYEQYF.

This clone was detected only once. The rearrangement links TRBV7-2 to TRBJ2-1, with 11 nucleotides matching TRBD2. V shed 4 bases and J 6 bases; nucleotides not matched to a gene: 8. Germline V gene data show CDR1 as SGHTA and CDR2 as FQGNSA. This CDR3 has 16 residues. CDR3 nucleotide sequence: TGTGCCAGCAGCTCCACAACTAGCGGGAGAACCAATGAGCAGTTCTTC. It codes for CASSSTTSGRTNEQFF.

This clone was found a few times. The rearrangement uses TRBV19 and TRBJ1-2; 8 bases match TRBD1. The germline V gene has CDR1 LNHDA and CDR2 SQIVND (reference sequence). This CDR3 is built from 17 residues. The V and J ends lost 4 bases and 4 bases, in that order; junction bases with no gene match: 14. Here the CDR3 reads CASSTQITGTGGYGYTF. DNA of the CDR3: TGTGCCAGTAGTACTCAAATTACCGGGACAGGAGGCTATGGCTACACCTTC.

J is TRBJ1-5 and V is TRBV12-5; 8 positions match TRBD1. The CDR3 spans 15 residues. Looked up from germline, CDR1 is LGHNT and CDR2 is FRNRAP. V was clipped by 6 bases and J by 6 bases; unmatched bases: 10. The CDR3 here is CASGTGGVIVQPQHF. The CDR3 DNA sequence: TGTGCTAGTGGAACAGGGGGAGTAATTGTTCAGCCCCAGCATTTT.

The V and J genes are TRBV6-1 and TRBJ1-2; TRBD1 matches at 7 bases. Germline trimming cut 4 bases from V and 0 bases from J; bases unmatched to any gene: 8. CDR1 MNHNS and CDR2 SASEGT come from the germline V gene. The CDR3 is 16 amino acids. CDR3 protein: CASSALAGGANYGYTF. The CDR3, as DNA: TGTGCCAGCAGTGCCTTGGCAGGGGGAGCTAACTATGGCTACACCTTC.

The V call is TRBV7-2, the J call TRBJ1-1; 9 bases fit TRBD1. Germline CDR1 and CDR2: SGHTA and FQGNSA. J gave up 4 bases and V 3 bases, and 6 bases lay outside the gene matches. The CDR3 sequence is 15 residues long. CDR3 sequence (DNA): TGTGCCAGCAGCTTCGCGGGACAGGGCGCCACTGAAGCTTTCTTT. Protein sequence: CASSFAGQGATEAFF.

CDR3 DNA sequence: TGTGCCATCAGTTCCCAGGAAGGGAACACTGAAGCTTTCTTT. Protein: CAISSQEGNTEAFF. This chain uses TRBV10-3 with TRBJ1-1; D remains ambiguous. The V gene's germline CDR1 is ENHRY and CDR2 SYGVKD. The CDR3 covers 14 residues. V dropped 5 bases and J dropped 1 base, with 11 bases sitting between them.

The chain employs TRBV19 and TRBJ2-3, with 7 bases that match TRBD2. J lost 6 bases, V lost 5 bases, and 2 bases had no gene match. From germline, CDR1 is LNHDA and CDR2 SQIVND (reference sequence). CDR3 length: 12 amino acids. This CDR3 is CASSWEGDTQYF. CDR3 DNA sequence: TGTGCCAGTAGTTGGGAGGGGGATACGCAGTATTTT.

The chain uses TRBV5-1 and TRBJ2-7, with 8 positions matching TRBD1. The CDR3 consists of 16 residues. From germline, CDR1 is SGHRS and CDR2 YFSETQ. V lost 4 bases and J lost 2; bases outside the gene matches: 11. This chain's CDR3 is CASSLSPGTGPYEQYF. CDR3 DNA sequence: TGCGCCAGCAGCCTCTCTCCTGGGACAGGCCCCTACGAGCAGTACTTC.

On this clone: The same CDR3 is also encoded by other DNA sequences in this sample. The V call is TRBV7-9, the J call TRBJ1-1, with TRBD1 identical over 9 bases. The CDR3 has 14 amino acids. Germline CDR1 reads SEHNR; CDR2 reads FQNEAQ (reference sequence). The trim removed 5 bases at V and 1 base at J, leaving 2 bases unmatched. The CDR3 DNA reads TGTGCCAGCAGCCTGGGACAGGGGAACACTGAAGCTTTCTTT. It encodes CASSLGQGNTEAFF.

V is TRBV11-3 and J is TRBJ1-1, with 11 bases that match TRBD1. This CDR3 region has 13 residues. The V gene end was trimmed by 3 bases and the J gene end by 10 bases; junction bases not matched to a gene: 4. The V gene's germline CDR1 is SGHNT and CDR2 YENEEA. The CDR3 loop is CASSFRDRGGAFF. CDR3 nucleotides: TGTGCCAGCAGCTTCCGGGACAGGGGGGGAGCTTTCTTT.

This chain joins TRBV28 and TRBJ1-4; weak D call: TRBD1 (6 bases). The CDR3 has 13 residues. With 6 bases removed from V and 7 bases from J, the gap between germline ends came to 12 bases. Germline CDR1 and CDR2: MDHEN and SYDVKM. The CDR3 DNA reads TGTGCCAGCAGGTTGGGGACACGTGAAAAACTGTTTTTT. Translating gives CASRLGTREKLFF.

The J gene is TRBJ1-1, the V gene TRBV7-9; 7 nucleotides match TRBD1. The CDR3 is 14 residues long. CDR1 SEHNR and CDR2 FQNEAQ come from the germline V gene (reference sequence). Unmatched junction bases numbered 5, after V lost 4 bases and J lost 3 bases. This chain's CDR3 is CASSSGRGDTEAFF. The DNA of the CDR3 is TGTGCCAGCAGCTCCGGCAGGGGGGACACTGAAGCTTTCTTT.

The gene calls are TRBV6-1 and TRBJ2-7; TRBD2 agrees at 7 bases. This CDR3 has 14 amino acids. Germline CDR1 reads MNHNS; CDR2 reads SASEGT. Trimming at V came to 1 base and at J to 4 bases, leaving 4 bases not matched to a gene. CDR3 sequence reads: CASSEGGTIYEQYF. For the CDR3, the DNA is TGTGCCAGCAGTGAAGGGGGGACTATATACGAGCAGTACTTC.

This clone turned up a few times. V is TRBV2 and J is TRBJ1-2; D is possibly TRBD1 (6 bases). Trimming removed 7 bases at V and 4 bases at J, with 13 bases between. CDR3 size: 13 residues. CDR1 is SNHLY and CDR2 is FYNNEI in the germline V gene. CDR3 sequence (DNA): TGTGCCAGCAACGACAGGAGACTCTATGGCTACACCTTC. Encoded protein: CASNDRRLYGYTF. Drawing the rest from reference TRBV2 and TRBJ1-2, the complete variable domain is EPEVTQTPSHQVTQMGQEVILRCVPISNHLYFYWYRQILGQKVEFLVSFYNNEISEKSEIFDDQFSVERPDGSNFTLKIRSTKLEDSAMYFCASNDRRLYGYTFGSGTRLTVV.

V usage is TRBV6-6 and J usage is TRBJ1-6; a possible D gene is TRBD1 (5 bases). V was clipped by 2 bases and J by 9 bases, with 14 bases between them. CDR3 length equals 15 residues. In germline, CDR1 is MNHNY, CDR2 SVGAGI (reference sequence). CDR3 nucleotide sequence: TGTGCCAGCAGTTACGCCGACAGTCTGGTTTCACCCCTCCACTTT. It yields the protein CASSYADSLVSPLHF.

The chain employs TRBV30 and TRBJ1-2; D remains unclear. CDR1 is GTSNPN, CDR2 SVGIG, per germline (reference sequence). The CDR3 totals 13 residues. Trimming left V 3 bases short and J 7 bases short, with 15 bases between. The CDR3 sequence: CAWSRDNPAGYTF. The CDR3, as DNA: TGTGCCTGGAGCCGGGATAACCCGGCTGGCTACACCTTC.